This T cell receptor (beta chain) was recorded in a study of T cells in Graves' hyperthyroidism and ophthalmopathy. Amplified TCR beta CDR3 regions derived from RNA transcripts. When the TCR CDR3 underwent first-round RT-PCR, the HTBI primer set was used. TCRdb re-called the multiplex PCR reads with MiXCR, one entry per CDR3 protein. The data show 250,000 to 300,000 distinct CDR3 sequences, around a fifth seen once. Study outcomes and limitations: Blood shared most expanded thyroid clonotypes above 0.001.

This clonotype was seen more than once but under ten times. Its antigen is not identified. Germline CDR1 MNHEY, CDR2 SMNVEV (reference sequence). V dropped 3 bases and J dropped 0 bases, with 9 bases sitting between them. The CDR3 sequence is 15 residues long. Uncontrolled infection, other autoimmune disease, pregnancy or lactation led to exclusion. Sample: blood. This chain connects TRBV27 to TRBJ2-1; D call uncertain. The clonotype comes from a man between 50 and 59 years old with Graves' ophthalmopathy. In DNA form, the CDR3 reads TGTGCCAGCAGTTTTGACATTAGCTCCTACAATGAGCAGTTCTTC. Its protein product is CASSFDISSYNEQFF.